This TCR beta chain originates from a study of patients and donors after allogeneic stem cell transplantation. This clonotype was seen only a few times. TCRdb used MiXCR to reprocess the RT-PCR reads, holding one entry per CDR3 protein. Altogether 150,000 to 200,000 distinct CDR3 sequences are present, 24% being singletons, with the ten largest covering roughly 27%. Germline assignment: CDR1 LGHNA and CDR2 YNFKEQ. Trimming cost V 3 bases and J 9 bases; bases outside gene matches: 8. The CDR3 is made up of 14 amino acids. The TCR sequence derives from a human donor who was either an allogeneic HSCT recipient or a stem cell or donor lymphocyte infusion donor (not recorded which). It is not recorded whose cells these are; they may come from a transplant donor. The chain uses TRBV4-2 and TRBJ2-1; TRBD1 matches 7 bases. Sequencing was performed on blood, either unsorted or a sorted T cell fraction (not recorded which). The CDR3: CASSHIDREGEQFF. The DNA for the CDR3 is TGTGCCAGCAGCCACATTGACAGGGAAGGTGAGCAGTTCTTC.